Each of the 25 T cell receptor beta chains below was sequenced from the same sample in a study of blood T cell repertoires in COVID-19. The protocol was immunoSEQ multiplex PCR, while the TCRdb copy is restricted to in-frame clones and leaves out a portion. The table records 150,000 to 200,000 clones, 89% of them present only once. Sample: peripheral blood. These receptors all stem from a man between 18 and 35 years old who had recovered from COVID-19.

The chain couples TRBV6-5 to TRBJ1-1; maybe TRBD1 (6 bases). CDR1 and CDR2 (germline): MNHEY, SVGAGI. The CDR3 totals 13 residues. Trimming pared 0 bases from V and 9 bases from J, leaving 11 bases between. The CDR3 sequence: CASSYSGADKAFF. Here the CDR3 DNA reads TGTGCCAGCAGTTACTCGGGGGCCGACAAAGCTTTCTTT.

This clone was detected only a few times. The chain is built from TRBV5-8 and TRBJ2-1; a weak D match, TRBD2 (5 bases). CDR3 length: 12 residues. Germline V CDR1 and CDR2: SGHTS, YDEGEE. Deletions cut 7 bases from V and 7 bases from J, with 12 bases between. In DNA form, the CDR3 reads TGTGCCAGCCGCTCCGGCGGGAATGAGCAGTTCTTC. It encodes CASRSGGNEQFF.

CDR3 residues: CVSEWEGLFGEQFF. The CDR3 region has the DNA TGTGTTTCGGAGTGGGAGGGCCTATTCGGTGAGCAGTTCTTC. The chain is built from TRBV7-9 and TRBJ2-1; 7 nucleotides line up with TRBD2. Germline V gene lookup returns CDR1 SEHNR and CDR2 FQNEAQ (reference sequence). The CDR3 contains 14 residues.

The V gene is TRBV19, the J gene TRBJ2-3; 10 bases line up with TRBD2. The CDR3 totals 14 residues. CDR1 and CDR2 (germline): LNHDA, SQIVND (reference sequence). V lost 6 bases to trimming and J lost 0 bases; unmatched junction nucleotides: 0. CDR3 sequence (DNA): TGTGCCAGTAGGACTAGCGGGAGCACAGATACGCAGTATTTT. Protein: CASRTSGSTDTQYF.

The rearrangement links TRBV28 to TRBJ2-1, with 7 bases aligning to TRBD2. CDR1 is MDHEN and CDR2 is SYDVKM in the germline V gene. The length of the CDR3 is 11 residues. With 8 bases clipped from V and 10 bases from J, the junction kept 5 bases outside the gene matches. The CDR3 spells CASSRLAEQFF. CDR3 sequence (DNA): TGTGCCAGCTCCAGACTAGCCGAGCAGTTCTTC.

The J gene is TRBJ2-4, the V gene TRBV6-6, with D tentatively TRBD1 (5 bases). The CDR3 loop spans 14 amino acids. Trimming shortened V by 5 bases and J by 6 bases, and 14 bases separated the two germline ends. Germline assignment: CDR1 MNHNY and CDR2 SVGAGI (reference sequence). In DNA form, the CDR3 reads TGTGCCAGCAGTGACAGACAACCCCTAAACATTCAGTACTTC. This translates into CASSDRQPLNIQYF.

The CDR3 loop reads CASSLGAAEKLFF. The CDR3 region has the DNA TGTGCCAGCAGCTTAGGAGCGGCTGAAAAACTGTTTTTT. The chain uses TRBV7-6 and TRBJ1-4; no clear D gene. Germline CDR1 reads SGHVS; CDR2 reads FNYEAQ. CDR3 length: 13 residues. V gave up 1 base and J gave up 7 bases, with 7 bases separating them.

In DNA, the CDR3 is TGTGCCAGCAGCCCACTCAGCGGGAACTACAATGAGCAGTTCTTC. Its translation is CASSPLSGNYNEQFF. The chain recombines TRBV7-9 with TRBJ2-1, with 7 bases lining up with TRBD2. CDR1 is SEHNR and CDR2 is FQNEAQ in the germline V gene (reference sequence). The CDR3 is 15 amino acids. Trimming at V came to 5 bases and at J to 3 bases, leaving 7 bases not matched to a gene.

The rearrangement uses TRBV4-3 and TRBJ1-1; no definite D call. Trimming cost V 5 bases and J 7 bases, with 20 bases left between them. Looked up from germline, CDR1 is LGHNA and CDR2 is YSLEER. This CDR3 is built from 15 residues. The CDR3 DNA is TGCGCCAGCAGCGCTTACTCACAGCCGAAATTTGAAGCTTTCTTT. Translating gives CASSAYSQPKFEAFF.

V usage is TRBV2 and J usage is TRBJ1-1, with D possibly being TRBD1 (6 bases). The germline V and J ends were trimmed by 6 bases and 0 bases, with 14 bases remaining between them. The V gene's germline CDR1 is SNHLY and CDR2 FYNNEI. The CDR3 is 15 residues long. CDR3 in amino acids: CASSGRGKMNTEAFF. CDR3 nucleotide sequence: TGTGCCAGCAGCGGAAGGGGGAAGATGAACACTGAAGCTTTCTTT.

V is TRBV24-1 and J is TRBJ2-1; the D gene is possibly TRBD2 (6 bases). The CDR3 is 15 residues long. Trimming removed 3 bases from V and 8 bases from J, with 16 bases in between. The germline V gene has CDR1 KGHDR and CDR2 SFDVKD. The CDR3 nucleotides read TGTGCCACCAGTGATCCCGCGACTAGTAGCTATGAGCAGTTCTTC. As protein: CATSDPATSSYEQFF.

This rearrangement joins TRBV11-3 to TRBJ2-1, with 7 bases fitting TRBD1. CDR3 length: 14 residues. CDR1 is SGHNT, CDR2 YENEEA, per germline. V lost 2 bases, J lost 7 bases, and 5 bases stayed unmatched. CDR3 nucleotide sequence: TGTGCCAGCAGCTTAACAGGGGCAGGAAATGAGCAGTTCTTC. Amino acid sequence: CASSLTGAGNEQFF.

CDR3 sequence reads: CASSRTTGTGLTGELFF. DNA of the CDR3: TGCGCCAGCAGCCGAACGACAGGGACAGGTCTCACCGGGGAGCTGTTTTTT. The V call is TRBV4-3, the J call TRBJ2-2; 8 bases are a match to TRBD1. The CDR3 has 17 amino acids. In germline, CDR1 is LGHNA, CDR2 YSLEER. V lost 4 bases, J lost 4 bases, and 11 bases stayed unmatched.

This chain links TRBV2 with TRBJ2-1, with TRBD2 matching 8 bases. This CDR3 comprises 15 residues. From germline, CDR1 is SNHLY and CDR2 FYNNEI. V dropped 6 bases and J dropped 0; count of bases not matched to a gene: 4. The CDR3 here is CASRVAGSSYNEQFF. CDR3 coding DNA: TGTGCCAGCAGGGTAGCGGGGAGCTCCTACAATGAGCAGTTCTTC.

The J gene is TRBJ2-7, the V gene TRBV25-1; 9 bases fit TRBD2. Germline V gives CDR1 MGHDK, CDR2 SYGVNS. The CDR3 is 15 amino acids. The V gene end was trimmed by 3 bases and the J gene end by 4 bases; junction bases not matched to a gene: 7. In DNA, the CDR3 is TGTGCCAGCAGTGAGGCCCTGGGACTAGCTTACGAGCAGTACTTC. Its protein product is CASSEALGLAYEQYF.

This clone was recorded once. The chain has TRBV12-3 or TRBV12-4 and TRBJ1-1; D might be TRBD1 (5 bases). V was cut by 5 bases and J by 4 bases, with 11 bases left in between. The CDR3 is 13 residues long. CDR3 amino acids: CASSLQDITEAFF. The CDR3 region has the DNA TGTGCCAGCAGTCTGCAGGACATCACTGAAGCTTTCTTT.

This rearrangement joins TRBV7-2 to TRBJ1-2; D not resolved. V dropped 5 bases and J dropped 3 bases, with 7 bases sitting between them. The length of the CDR3 is 12 residues. The germline CDR1 and CDR2 sequences are SGHTA and FQGNSA. CDR3 nucleotide sequence: TGTGCCAGCAGCCCACCAGACTATGGCTACACCTTC. Translated, it gives CASSPPDYGYTF.

The chain is built from TRBV5-6 and TRBJ2-6; a weak D match, TRBD1 (6 bases). Germline CDR1 reads SGHDT; CDR2 reads YYEEEE. V was clipped by 0 bases and J by 0 bases, with 13 bases between them. The CDR3 runs 18 residues. This CDR3 is CASSLEDRPSSGANVLTF. The CDR3 DNA reads TGTGCCAGCAGCTTGGAGGACAGACCAAGCTCTGGGGCCAACGTCCTGACTTTC.

The chain recombines TRBV6-5 with TRBJ2-1; 12 bases line up with TRBD1. With 5 bases clipped from V and 8 bases from J, the junction kept 7 bases outside the gene matches. CDR3 length: 15 amino acids. Germline lookup yields CDR1 MNHEY and CDR2 SVGAGI. CDR3 bases: TGTGCCAGCAGTAGGGGGACAGGGGGCTGGGATGAGCAGTTCTTC. Translating gives CASSRGTGGWDEQFF.

The table lists this clone with a count of one. Different DNA sequences within this sample yield the same CDR3. The DNA for the CDR3 is TGTGCCAGCAGCTTAGGAACTAGCGGCAATGAGCAGTTCTTC. This sequence encodes CASSLGTSGNEQFF. This chain joins TRBV11-2 and TRBJ2-1; 8 bases are a match to TRBD2. V shed 1 base, J shed 6 bases, and the junction held 2 bases outside the gene matches. Germline CDR1 reads SGHAT; CDR2 reads FQNNGV. The CDR3 spans 14 residues.

The chain has TRBV9 and TRBJ2-3; unclear D gene. There are 12 residues in the CDR3. The V gene's germline CDR1 is SGDLS and CDR2 YYNGEE. Between the trimmed V and J ends, which lost 1 base and 5 bases, there was a span of 5 bases. In DNA form, the CDR3 reads TGTGCCAGCAGCGTACCTCGAGATACGCAGTATTTT. Amino acids: CASSVPRDTQYF. Supplemented by reference TRBV9 and TRBJ2-3, the full variable domain reads DSGVTQTPKHLITATGQRVTLRCSPRSGDLSVYWYQQSLDQGLQFLIQYYNGEERAKGNILERFSAQQFPDLHSELNLSSLELGDSALYFCASSVPRDTQYFGPGTRLTVL.

The genes are TRBV19 and TRBJ1-4; TRBD1 matches 8 bases. J lost 7 bases, V lost 9 bases, and 10 bases had no gene match. The CDR3 consists of 14 residues. From germline, CDR1 is LNHDA and CDR2 SQIVND (reference sequence). CDR3 amino acids: CASAGGWPSEKLFF. Here the CDR3 DNA reads TGTGCCAGCGCAGGGGGCTGGCCGAGTGAAAAACTGTTTTTT.

This chain connects TRBV29-1 to TRBJ2-1, with 11 bases matching TRBD2. The length of the CDR3 is 13 residues. CDR1 and CDR2 (germline): SQVTM, ANQGSEA. DNA of the CDR3: TGCAGGGTAGCGGGAGGGGAGGTCAATGAGCAGTTCTTC. Protein: CRVAGGEVNEQFF.

The genes are TRBV29-1 and TRBJ2-5, with 10 bases identical to TRBD1. Germline CDR1 reads SQVTM; CDR2 reads ANQGSEA. V lost 6 bases to trimming and J lost 5 bases; unmatched junction nucleotides: 9. The CDR3 is 14 residues long. The CDR3 nucleotides read TGCAGCGTGAACCGGGACAGGGGCCAGGAGACCCAGTACTTC. Translation gives CSVNRDRGQETQYF.

The chain carries TRBV15 and TRBJ2-1; 7 nucleotides line up with TRBD2. The CDR3 is 21 residues long. V was clipped by 5 bases and J by 0 bases; unmatched bases: 22. CDR1 and CDR2 (germline): LNHNV, YYDKDF (reference sequence). The CDR3 DNA is TGTGCCACCAGCCCACTCTCAAACGGGGTACAACTAGCGAGCTCCTACAATGAGCAGTTCTTC. The encoded protein is CATSPLSNGVQLASSYNEQFF.